These 23 T cell receptor beta chains were sequenced from one sample in a study of cytomegalovirus exposure and HLA in healthy donors. The PCR employed 60 Vbeta primers together with 13 Jbeta primers. Sequencing was performed with immunoSEQ multiplex PCR; in TCRdb, only in-frame clones are kept and a portion is missing. This repertoire includes over 45,000 clones. The specimen sequenced was PBMCs. The receptors here all came from a young woman in good health and CMV-seronegative.

V is TRBV5-6 and J is TRBJ2-5; unclear D gene. The CDR3 is 13 amino acids. Germline loops: CDR1 SGHDT, CDR2 YYEEEE. Trimming pared 0 bases from V and 4 bases from J, leaving 7 bases between. The CDR3 nucleotides are TGTGCCAGCAGCTTGGAACGGAGAGAGACCCAGTACTTC. Its protein product is CASSLERRETQYF.

The chain carries TRBV28 and TRBJ2-7, with D maybe TRBD2 (5 bases). The CDR3 runs 12 residues. Trimming cost V 2 bases and J 6 bases, with 8 bases left between them. The germline gives CDR1 MDHEN, CDR2 SYDVKM. DNA of the CDR3: TGTGCCAGCAGTTTAAGTACTAGCGAGCAGTACTTC. This translates into CASSLSTSEQYF. Looking up the rest from reference TRBV28 and TRBJ2-7 gives the full variable domain: DVKVTQSSRYLVKRTGEKVFLECVQDMDHENMFWYRQDPGLGLRLIYFSYDVKMKEKGDIPEGYSVSREKKERFSLILESASTNQTSMYLCASSLSTSEQYFGPGTRLTVT.

The gene calls are TRBV15 and TRBJ2-1; TRBD1 matches 8 bases. Germline lookup yields CDR1 LNHNV and CDR2 YYDKDF (reference sequence). The length of the CDR3 is 15 residues. V was pared by 1 base and J by 10 bases, with 9 bases of the junction left unmatched. The CDR3 bases are TGTGCCACCAGCAGAGTGGCGACAGGGACAGGAGAGCAGTTCTTC. This encodes CATSRVATGTGEQFF.

The chain employs TRBV19 and TRBJ1-5; the D gene is possibly TRBD1 (6 bases). This CDR3 contains 15 residues. Trimming cost V 4 bases and J 4 bases, with 14 bases left between them. Germline values: CDR1 LNHDA, CDR2 SQIVND (reference sequence). CDR3 in amino acids: CASSNVDSPNQPQHF. In nucleotides, the CDR3 is TGTGCCAGTAGTAACGTGGACAGCCCTAATCAGCCCCAGCATTTT.

The rearrangement uses TRBV29-1 and TRBJ2-7; 10 bases line up with TRBD1. The CDR3 is 12 amino acids. In germline, CDR1 is SQVTM, CDR2 ANQGSEA. V shed 6 bases and J 3 bases; nucleotides not matched to a gene: 2. The CDR3 is CSVRTGGYEQYF. CDR3 bases: TGCAGCGTGAGGACAGGGGGCTACGAGCAGTACTTC.

The chain uses TRBV5-1 and TRBJ2-2; 7 bases agree with TRBD1. V trimming: 1 base; J trimming: 6 bases; junction bases outside the gene matches: 3. Germline V gene data show CDR1 as SGHRS and CDR2 as YFSETQ. This CDR3 is 14 amino acids long. Written as DNA, the CDR3 is TGCGCCAGCAGCTTGCTCACAGGGGCCGGGGAGCTGTTTTTT. It translates to CASSLLTGAGELFF.

The chain carries TRBV7-9 and TRBJ2-3; a possible D gene is TRBD2 (5 bases). CDR1 is SEHNR, CDR2 FQNEAQ, per germline (reference sequence). The CDR3 length is 15 residues. Between the trimmed V and J ends, which lost 7 bases and 0 bases, there was a span of 14 bases. Here the CDR3 reads CASTLGQRSTDTQYF. In DNA form, the CDR3 reads TGTGCCAGCACCCTAGGCCAGCGGAGCACAGATACGCAGTATTTT.

The J gene is TRBJ1-1, the V gene TRBV10-2; 11 bases agree with TRBD1. The CDR3 consists of 14 residues. Per germline, CDR1 WSHSY and CDR2 SAAADI. V was pared by 6 bases and J by 5 bases, with 5 bases of the junction left unmatched. CDR3 in DNA: TGCGCCAGCAGCCTGGGACAGGGGGGGACTGAAGCTTTCTTT. The encoded protein is CASSLGQGGTEAFF.

J is TRBJ1-4 and V is TRBV6-5; maybe TRBD1 (5 bases). Trimming pared 4 bases from V and 8 bases from J, leaving 17 bases between. In germline, CDR1 is MNHEY, CDR2 SVGAGI. The CDR3 has 15 residues. The CDR3 nucleotides are TGTGCCAGCAGTTCCCCTGGTTTTTGGGGCGAAAAACTGTTTTTT. It is translated as CASSSPGFWGEKLFF.

This sequence joins TRBV18 and TRBJ2-7; 9 nucleotides agree with TRBD1. CDR1 is KGHSH and CDR2 is LQKENI in the germline V gene. There are 15 residues in the CDR3. Trimming took 4 bases from V and 5 from J; bases not matched to a gene: 9. The DNA for the CDR3 is TGTGCCAGCTCACAAACCGGGACAGGGAAGCACGAGCAGTACTTC. This codes for CASSQTGTGKHEQYF.

This rearrangement joins TRBV4-1 to TRBJ2-1; 7 bases align to TRBD2. Germline V lookup: CDR1 MGHRA, CDR2 YSYEKL. The CDR3 is 16 amino acids. V lost 1 base, J lost 2 bases, and 5 bases stayed unmatched. CDR3 sequence: CASSQVGREAYNEQFF. CDR3 sequence (DNA): TGCGCCAGCAGCCAAGTGGGTCGGGAGGCCTACAATGAGCAGTTCTTC.

This chain links TRBV11-1 with TRBJ2-3; D is undetermined. CDR1 and CDR2 (germline): SGHAT, FQDESV (reference sequence). With 7 bases removed from V and 0 bases from J, the gap between germline ends came to 11 bases. The CDR3 has 14 residues. DNA of the CDR3: TGTGCCAGCACCATATTAGCCAGCACAGATACGCAGTATTTT. Its protein is CASTILASTDTQYF.

J is TRBJ1-6 and V is TRBV5-1; no clear D gene. The CDR3 has 14 residues. Trimming stripped 2 bases from V and 6 bases from J, with 9 bases between. Germline CDR1 and CDR2: SGHRS and YFSETQ. The CDR3 here is CASSLSRVNSPLHF. The CDR3 region has the DNA TGCGCCAGCAGCTTATCCCGTGTTAATTCACCCCTCCACTTT.

The gene calls are TRBV11-2 and TRBJ1-1; D is perhaps TRBD1 (6 bases). The CDR3 loop spans 16 amino acids. Germline CDR1 SGHAT, CDR2 FQNNGV. Between the trimmed V and J ends, which lost 0 bases and 2 bases, there was a span of 13 bases. In DNA, the CDR3 is TGTGCCAGCAGCTTAGATTTGGGGACACGAAACACTGAAGCTTTCTTT. Translating gives CASSLDLGTRNTEAFF.

The J gene is TRBJ1-2, the V gene TRBV9; D might be TRBD1 (6 bases). The CDR3 runs 17 residues. V dropped 0 bases and J dropped 2 bases, with 17 bases sitting between them. The V gene's germline CDR1 is SGDLS and CDR2 YYNGEE. The CDR3 protein is CASSVVGSGQGNYGYTF. CDR3 sequence (DNA): TGTGCCAGCAGCGTAGTGGGGTCGGGGCAGGGGAACTATGGCTACACCTTC. The full variable domain, completed using reference TRBV9 and TRBJ1-2, is DSGVTQTPKHLITATGQRVTLRCSPRSGDLSVYWYQQSLDQGLQFLIQYYNGEERAKGNILERFSAQQFPDLHSELNLSSLELGDSALYFCASSVVGSGQGNYGYTFGSGTRLTVV.

The rearrangement joins TRBV5-1 to TRBJ2-7; 8 bases agree with TRBD2. The V and J ends lost 1 base and 2 bases, in that order; junction bases with no gene match: 5. Germline V gene lookup returns CDR1 SGHRS and CDR2 YFSETQ. There are 15 residues in the CDR3. Here the CDR3 reads CASSLILAGTYEQYF. CDR3 coding DNA: TGCGCCAGCAGCTTGATTCTAGCGGGCACCTACGAGCAGTACTTC.

The chain employs TRBV19 and TRBJ2-2; D may be TRBD1 (6 bases). The V end was cut by 1 base, the J end by 4 bases, with 13 bases between. The CDR3 covers 16 residues. The germline V gene encodes CDR1 LNHDA and CDR2 SQIVND (reference sequence). The CDR3 region has the DNA TGTGCCAGTAGTATAGCGCGACAGGCGGGCACCGGGGAGCTGTTTTTT. This gives the protein CASSIARQAGTGELFF.

CDR3: CASSQDSTYGYTF. The CDR3, as DNA: TGCGCCAGCAGCCAAGACTCCACTTACGGCTACACCTTC. The chain carries TRBV4-1 and TRBJ1-2; D is uncertain. CDR1 and CDR2 from the germline V gene are MGHRA and YSYEKL. The CDR3 extends over 13 amino acids. The V gene lost 0 bases and the J gene lost 8 bases, with 10 bases spanning the gap.

The chain combines TRBV5-3 with TRBJ2-1; TRBD2 aligns across 8 bases. TRBV5-3 is noted as an ORF with a role that remains uncertain. The CDR3 has 16 amino acids. The junction had 10 bases not matched to a gene; V was cut back by 2 bases and J by 6 bases. CDR3 region: CARSFNARLAGNEQFF. The CDR3 DNA reads TGTGCCAGAAGCTTTAACGCGAGGCTAGCGGGCAATGAGCAGTTCTTC.

The V call is TRBV7-9, the J call TRBJ2-1, with 10 nucleotides matching TRBD2. There are 18 residues in the CDR3. Germline V gives CDR1 SEHNR, CDR2 FQNEAQ (reference sequence). The V gene end was trimmed by 4 bases and the J gene end by 0 bases; junction bases not matched to a gene: 9. This chain's CDR3 is CASSSPPRTSGSYNEQFF. For the CDR3, the DNA is TGTGCCAGCAGCTCCCCCCCACGGACTAGCGGCTCCTACAATGAGCAGTTCTTC.

The chain uses TRBV21-1 and TRBJ2-7; the table names TRBD2, a call not compared with the DNA. TRBV21-1 is a listed pseudogene. There are 18 residues in the CDR3. Here the CDR3 DNA reads TGTGCCAGCAGCAAATGGGGACTAGCGGTCCGGGTATCTACGAAGCAGTACTTC. Residues: CASSKWGLAVRVSTKQYF.

J is TRBJ1-1 and V is TRBV6-5; weak D call: TRBD1 (6 bases). V was shortened by 2 bases and J by 0 bases, with 13 bases between the two germline ends. Germline values: CDR1 MNHEY, CDR2 SVGAGI. This CDR3 spans 16 amino acids. CDR3 nucleotides: TGTGCCAGCAGTTACGACTGGACAGTGATGAACACTGAAGCTTTCTTT. Its protein is CASSYDWTVMNTEAFF.

The chain couples TRBV9 to TRBJ2-3; TRBD2 matches 13 bases. J gave up 3 bases and V 2 bases, and 3 bases lay outside the gene matches. The germline gives CDR1 SGDLS, CDR2 YYNGEE. CDR3 size: 16 residues. The CDR3 DNA reads as TGTGCCAGCAGCGTTGGACTAGCGGGAGTTACAGATACGCAGTATTTT. This sequence encodes CASSVGLAGVTDTQYF.